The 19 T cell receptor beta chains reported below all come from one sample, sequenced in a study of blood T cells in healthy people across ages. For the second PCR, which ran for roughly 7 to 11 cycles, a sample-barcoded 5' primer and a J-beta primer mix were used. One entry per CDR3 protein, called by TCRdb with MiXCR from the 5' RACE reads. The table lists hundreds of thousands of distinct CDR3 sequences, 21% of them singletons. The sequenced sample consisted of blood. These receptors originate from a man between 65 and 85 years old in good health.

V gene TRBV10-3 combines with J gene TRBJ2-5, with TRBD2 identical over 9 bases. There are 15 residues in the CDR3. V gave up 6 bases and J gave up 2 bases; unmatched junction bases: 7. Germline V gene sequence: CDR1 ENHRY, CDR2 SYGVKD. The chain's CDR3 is CAIRNSGSSQETQYF. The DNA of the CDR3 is TGTGCCATCAGAAATAGCGGGAGTAGTCAAGAGACCCAGTACTTC.

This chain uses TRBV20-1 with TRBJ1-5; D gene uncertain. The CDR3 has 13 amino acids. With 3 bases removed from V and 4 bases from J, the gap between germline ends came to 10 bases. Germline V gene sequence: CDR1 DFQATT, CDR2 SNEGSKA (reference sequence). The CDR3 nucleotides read TGCAGTGCTAGGTGGGCGGTGAATCAGCCCCAGCATTTT. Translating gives CSARWAVNQPQHF.

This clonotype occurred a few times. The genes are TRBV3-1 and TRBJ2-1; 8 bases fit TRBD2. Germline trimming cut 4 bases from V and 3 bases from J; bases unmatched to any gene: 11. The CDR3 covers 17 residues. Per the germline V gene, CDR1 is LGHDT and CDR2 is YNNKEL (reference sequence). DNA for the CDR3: TGTGCCAGCAGCCCTAGAGGGCTAGCGGGCAACTACAATGAGCAGTTCTTC. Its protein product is CASSPRGLAGNYNEQFF.

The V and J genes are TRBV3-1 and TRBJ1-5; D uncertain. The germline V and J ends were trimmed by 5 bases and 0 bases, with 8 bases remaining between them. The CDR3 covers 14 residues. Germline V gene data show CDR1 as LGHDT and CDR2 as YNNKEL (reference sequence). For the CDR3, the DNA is TGTGCCAGCAGCTCCGTTTCTAGCAATCAGCCCCAGCATTTT. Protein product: CASSSVSSNQPQHF.

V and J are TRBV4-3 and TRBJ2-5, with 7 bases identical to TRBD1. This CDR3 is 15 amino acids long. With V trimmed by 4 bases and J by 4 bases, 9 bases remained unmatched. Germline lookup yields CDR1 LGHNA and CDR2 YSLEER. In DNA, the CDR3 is TGCGCCAGCAGCCGAACGTTTGACAGGGCAGAGACCCAGTACTTC. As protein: CASSRTFDRAETQYF.

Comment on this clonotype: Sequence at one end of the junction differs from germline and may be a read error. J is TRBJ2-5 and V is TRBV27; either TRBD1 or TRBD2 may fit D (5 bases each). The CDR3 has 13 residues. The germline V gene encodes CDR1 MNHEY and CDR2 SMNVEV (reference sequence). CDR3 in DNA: TGTGCCAGCAGTTTGGGGGTTTTTTCCGAGCAGTGCTTC. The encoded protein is CASSLGVFSEQCF.

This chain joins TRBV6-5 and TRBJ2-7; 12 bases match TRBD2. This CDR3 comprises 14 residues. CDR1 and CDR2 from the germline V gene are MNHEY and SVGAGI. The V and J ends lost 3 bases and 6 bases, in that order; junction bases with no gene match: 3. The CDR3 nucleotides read TGTGCCAGCAGTTATCCGACTAGCGGGAGCGAGCAGTACTTC. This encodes CASSYPTSGSEQYF.

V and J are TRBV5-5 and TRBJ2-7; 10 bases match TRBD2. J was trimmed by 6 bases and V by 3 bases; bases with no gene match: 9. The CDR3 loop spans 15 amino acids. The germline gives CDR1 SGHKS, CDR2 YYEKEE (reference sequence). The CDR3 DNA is TGTGCCAGCAGCTCCGCACCACTAGCGGGATCCGAGCAGTACTTC. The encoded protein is CASSSAPLAGSEQYF.

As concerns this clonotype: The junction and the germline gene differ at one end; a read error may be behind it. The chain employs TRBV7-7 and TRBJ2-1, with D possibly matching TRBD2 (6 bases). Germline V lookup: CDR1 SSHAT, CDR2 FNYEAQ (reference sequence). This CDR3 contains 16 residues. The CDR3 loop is CASSLAEGMAYNEQFF. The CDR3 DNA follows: TGTGCTAGCAGCTTAGCGGAGGGAATGGCCTACAATGAGCAGTTCTTC.

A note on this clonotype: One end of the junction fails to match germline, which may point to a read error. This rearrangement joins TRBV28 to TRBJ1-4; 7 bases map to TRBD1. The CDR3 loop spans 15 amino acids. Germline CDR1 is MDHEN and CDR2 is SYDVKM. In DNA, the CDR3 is TGTGCCAGCAGTTTCTGGGGACAGAGTAATGGAAAACTGTTTTTT. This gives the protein CASSFWGQSNGKLFF.

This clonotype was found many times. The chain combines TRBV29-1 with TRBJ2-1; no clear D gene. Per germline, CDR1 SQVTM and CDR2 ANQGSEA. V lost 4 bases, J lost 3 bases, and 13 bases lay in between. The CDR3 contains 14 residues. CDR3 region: CSVVGQAIYNEQFF. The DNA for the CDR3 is TGCAGCGTTGTTGGGCAGGCGATCTACAATGAGCAGTTCTTC.

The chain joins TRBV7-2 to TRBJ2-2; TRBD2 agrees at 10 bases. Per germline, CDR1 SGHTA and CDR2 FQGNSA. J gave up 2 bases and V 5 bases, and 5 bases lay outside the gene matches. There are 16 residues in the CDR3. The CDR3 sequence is CASSTPSGRNTGELFF. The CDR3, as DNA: TGTGCCAGCAGCACCCCTAGCGGGAGAAACACCGGGGAGCTGTTTTTT.

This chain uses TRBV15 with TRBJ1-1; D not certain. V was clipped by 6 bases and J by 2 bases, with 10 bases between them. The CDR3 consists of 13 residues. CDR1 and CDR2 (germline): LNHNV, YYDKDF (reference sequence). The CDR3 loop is CATRWTPNTEAFF. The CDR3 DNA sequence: TGTGCCACCAGGTGGACTCCCAACACTGAAGCTTTCTTT. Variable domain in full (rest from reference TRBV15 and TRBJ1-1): DAMVIQNPRYQVTQFGKPVTLSCSQTLNHNVMYWYQQKSSQAPKLLFHYYDKDFNNEADTPDNFQSRRPNTSFCFLDIRSPGLGDTAMYLCATRWTPNTEAFFGQGTRLTVV.

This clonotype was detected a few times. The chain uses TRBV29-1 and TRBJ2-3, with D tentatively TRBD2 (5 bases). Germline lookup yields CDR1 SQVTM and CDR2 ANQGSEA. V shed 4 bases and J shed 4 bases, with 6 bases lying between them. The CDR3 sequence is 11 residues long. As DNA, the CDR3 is TGCAGCGTTGTAGCGTCAGATACGCAGTATTTT. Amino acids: CSVVASDTQYF.

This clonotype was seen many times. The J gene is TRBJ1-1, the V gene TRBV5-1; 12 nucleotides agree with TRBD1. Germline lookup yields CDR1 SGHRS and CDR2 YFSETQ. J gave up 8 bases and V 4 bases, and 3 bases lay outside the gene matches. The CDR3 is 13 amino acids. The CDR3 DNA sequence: TGCGCCAGCAGCCCCGGGACAGGGGGCGAAGCTTTCTTT. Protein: CASSPGTGGEAFF. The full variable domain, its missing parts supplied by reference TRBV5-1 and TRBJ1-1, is KAGVTQTPRYLIKTRGQQVTLSCSPISGHRSVSWYQQTPGQGLQFLFEYFSETQRNKGNFPGRFSGRQFSNSRSEMNVSTLELGDSALYLCASSPGTGGEAFFGQGTRLTVV.

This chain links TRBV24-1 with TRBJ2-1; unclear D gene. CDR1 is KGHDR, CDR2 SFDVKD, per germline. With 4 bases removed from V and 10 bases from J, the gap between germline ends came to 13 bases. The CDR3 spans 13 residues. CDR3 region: CATSDAANQEQFF. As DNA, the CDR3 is TGTGCCACCAGTGACGCGGCGAACCAAGAGCAGTTCTTC.

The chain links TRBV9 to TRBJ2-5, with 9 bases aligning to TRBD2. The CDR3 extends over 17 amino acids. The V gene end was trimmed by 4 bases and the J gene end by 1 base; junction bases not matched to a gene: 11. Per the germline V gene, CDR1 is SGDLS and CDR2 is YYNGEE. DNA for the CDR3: TGTGCCAGCAGCTTGGGGGGCGGGAGGGCCTTCCAAGAGACCCAGTACTTC. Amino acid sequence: CASSLGGGRAFQETQYF.

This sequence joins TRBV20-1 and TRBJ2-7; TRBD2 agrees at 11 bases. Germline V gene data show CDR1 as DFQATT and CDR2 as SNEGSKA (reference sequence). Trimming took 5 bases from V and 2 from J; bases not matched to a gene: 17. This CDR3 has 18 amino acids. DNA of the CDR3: TGCAGTGCTGTTCCCCTCTCGGCACTAGCGGGAGAGACCTACGAGCAGTACTTC. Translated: CSAVPLSALAGETYEQYF.

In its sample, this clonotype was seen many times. The CDR3 sequence is CASSLGTLNTGELFF. In nucleotides, the CDR3 is TGCGCCAGCAGCTTAGGGACTTTGAACACCGGGGAGCTGTTTTTT. This chain connects TRBV5-1 to TRBJ2-2; D may be TRBD2 (6 bases). The CDR3 covers 15 residues. The V gene lost 2 bases and the J gene lost 1 base, with 9 bases spanning the gap. Germline V CDR1 and CDR2: SGHRS, YFSETQ.